This is a list of T cell receptor beta chains from one sample in a study of T cell clonotyping in hematopoietic cell transplantation. Only in-frame clones appear in the TCRdb table, and some are missing; sequencing was by immunoSEQ multiplex PCR. The table lists 13,000 or so clones, about nine tenths of them singletons, with 7.8% in the top ten. The material sequenced was PBMCs, taken 100 days after allogeneic stem cell transplant. Every receptor here comes from a female patient aged 45-65 years who had an allogeneic stem cell transplant from an unrelated donor, so the T cells may come from the graft donor. Some clones in this sample may be carry-over from other donors' samples. Both conserved end residues are part of each CDR3. The D gene is left open where the match is weak. The size field is filled for only some rows; it gives once, few, many or a size class.

d_call	v_call	clone_size	j_call	cdr3_aa	cdr3_nt
-	TRBV6-6	-	TRBJ1-2	CASTPTGNYGYTF	TGTGCCAGCACTCCGACAGGCAACTATGGCTACACCTTC
TRBD1	TRBV19	once	TRBJ1-4	CASIAGTGDEKLFF	TGTGCCAGTATAGCCGGGACAGGGGATGAAAAACTGTTTTTT
-	TRBV25-1	-	TRBJ2-1	CASSGAYGTVAYNEQFF	TGTGCCAGCAGTGGGGCTTACGGGACCGTAGCCTACAATGAGCAGTTCTTC
-	TRBV27	-	TRBJ1-2	CASSQGIVTEGERYGYTF	TGTGCCAGCAGCCAGGGGATAGTGACAGAGGGGGAGCGGTATGGCTACACCTTC
-	TRBV6-1	-	TRBJ2-5	CASRTTQYF	TGTGCCAGCAGGACGACCCAGTACTTC
-	TRBV7-2	-	TRBJ2-3	CASSSSALRTDTQYF	TGTGCCAGCAGCTCCAGCGCCCTACGCACAGATACGCAGTATTTT
-	TRBV28	-	TRBJ1-4	CASSLAATNEKLFF	TGTGCCAGCAGTTTGGCAGCAACTAATGAAAAACTGTTTTTT
-	TRBV6-1	-	TRBJ1-2	CASSEQTGLYGYTF	TGTGCCAGCAGTGAACAGACAGGTCTCTATGGCTACACCTTC
-	TRBV7-8	few	TRBJ1-1	CASSPRATEAFF	TGTGCCAGCAGCCCCAGAGCAACTGAAGCTTTCTTT
-	TRBV13	-	TRBJ2-3	CASSPQPFGPTDTQYF	TGTGCCAGCAGCCCCCAGCCGTTCGGTCCCACAGATACGCAGTATTTT
-	TRBV29-1	-	TRBJ2-1	CSAAPSSRGTYNEQFF	TGCAGCGCAGCGCCCTCCTCCCGCGGGACATACAATGAGCAGTTCTTC
-	TRBV5-6	-	TRBJ1-3	CASSLVSRSSGNTIYF	TGTGCCAGCAGCTTAGTAAGCAGGAGCTCTGGAAACACCATATATTTT
-	TRBV4-2	few	TRBJ2-6	CASSQQTSPGANVLTF	TGTGCCAGCAGCCAACAAACTAGTCCTGGGGCCAACGTCCTGACTTTC
-	TRBV2	-	TRBJ1-1	CASGAANTEAFF	TGTGCCAGCGGGGCAGCCAACACTGAAGCTTTCTTT
TRBD1	TRBV30	-	TRBJ2-6	CASTGVFSGANVLTF	TGTGCCTCGACAGGGGTCTTCTCTGGGGCCAACGTCCTGACTTTC
TRBD2	TRBV11-2	-	TRBJ2-1	CASSTGLAQNEQFF	TGTGCCAGCAGCACTGGACTAGCCCAAAATGAGCAGTTCTTC
-	TRBV6-1	-	TRBJ2-5	CASSMGSQETQYF	TGTGCCAGCAGTATGGGGTCCCAAGAGACCCAGTACTTC
-	TRBV18	-	TRBJ1-1	CASSPLVGVDTEAFF	TGTGCCAGCTCACCACTTGTCGGCGTGGACACTGAAGCTTTCTTT
-	TRBV6-5	-	TRBJ1-4	CASSGGTLGREKLFF	TGTGCCAGCAGTGGTGGGACACTGGGGCGCGAAAAACTGTTTTTT
-	TRBV5-6	-	TRBJ1-2	CASSLEDSDLYTF	TGTGCCAGCAGCTTGGAGGACAGCGACCTCTACACCTTC
-	TRBV7-2	-	TRBJ2-2	CASSAGPTGELFF	TGTGCCAGCAGCGCCGGACCCACCGGGGAGCTGTTTTTT
-	TRBV5-8	-	TRBJ2-7	CASSRAGANDEQYF	TGTGCCAGCAGCCGGGCCGGGGCAAACGACGAGCAGTACTTC
TRBD2	TRBV14	-	TRBJ2-1	CASSQERGSSYNEQFF	TGTGCCAGCAGCCAAGAGCGGGGGAGCTCCTACAATGAGCAGTTCTTC
TRBD1	TRBV4-1	-	TRBJ1-5	CASSQVPARGPQPQHF	TGCGCCAGCAGCCAAGTCCCCGCCAGGGGGCCCCAGCCCCAGCATTTT
TRBD2	TRBV10-3	once	TRBJ2-3	CAISEAGGHGDTQYF	TGTGCCATCAGTGAGGCGGGGGGGCATGGAGATACGCAGTATTTT
-	TRBV6-1	-	TRBJ2-3	CASTQRLGYTDTQYF	TGTGCCAGCACCCAAAGGTTGGGCTACACAGATACGCAGTATTTT